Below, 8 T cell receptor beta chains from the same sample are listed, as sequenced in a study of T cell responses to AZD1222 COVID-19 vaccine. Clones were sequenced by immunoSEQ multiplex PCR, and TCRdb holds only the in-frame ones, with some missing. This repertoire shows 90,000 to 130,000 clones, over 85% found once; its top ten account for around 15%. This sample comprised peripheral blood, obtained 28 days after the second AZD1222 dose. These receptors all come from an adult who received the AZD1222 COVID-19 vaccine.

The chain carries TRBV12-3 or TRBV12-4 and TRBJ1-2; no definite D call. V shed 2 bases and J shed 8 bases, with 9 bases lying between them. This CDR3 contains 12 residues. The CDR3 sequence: CASSLMRGGYTF. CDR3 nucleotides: TGTGCCAGCAGTTTAATGCGAGGGGGCTACACCTTC.

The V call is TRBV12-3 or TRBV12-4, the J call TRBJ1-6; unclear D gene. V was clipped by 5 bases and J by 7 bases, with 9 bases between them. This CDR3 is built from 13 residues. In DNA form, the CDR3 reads TGTGCCAGCAGTCCTGGACCGAATTCACCCCTCCACTTT. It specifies CASSPGPNSPLHF.

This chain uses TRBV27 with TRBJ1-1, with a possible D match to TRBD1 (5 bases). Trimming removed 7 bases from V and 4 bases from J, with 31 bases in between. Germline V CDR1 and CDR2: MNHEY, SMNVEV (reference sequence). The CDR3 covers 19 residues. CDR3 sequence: CASKPKSIIVGRRFTEAFF. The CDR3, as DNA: TGTGCCAGCAAACCTAAGTCGATCATTGTGGGGCGCCGGTTCACTGAAGCTTTCTTT.

The CDR3 here is CASSQTGRPFYGYTF. As DNA, the CDR3 is TGCGCCAGCAGCCAAACAGGGAGGCCCTTCTATGGCTACACCTTC. The chain combines TRBV4-1 with TRBJ1-2; tentative D call: TRBD1 (6 bases). There are 15 residues in the CDR3. Germline V CDR1 and CDR2: MGHRA, YSYEKL. V was cut by 2 bases and J by 4 bases, with 14 bases left in between.

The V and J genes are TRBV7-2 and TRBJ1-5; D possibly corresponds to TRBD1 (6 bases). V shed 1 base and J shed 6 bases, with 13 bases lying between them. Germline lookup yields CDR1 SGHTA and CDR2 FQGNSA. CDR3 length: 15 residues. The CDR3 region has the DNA TGTGCCAGCAGCTTAGGGGCGGGGGCCGGTCAGCCCCAGCATTTT. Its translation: CASSLGAGAGQPQHF.

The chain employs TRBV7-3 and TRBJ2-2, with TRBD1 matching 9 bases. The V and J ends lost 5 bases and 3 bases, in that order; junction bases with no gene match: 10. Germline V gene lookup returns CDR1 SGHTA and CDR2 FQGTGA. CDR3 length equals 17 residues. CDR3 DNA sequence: TGTGCCAGCAGCCGATTCCCGGGACAGGGAGACACCGGGGAGCTGTTTTTT. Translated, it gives CASSRFPGQGDTGELFF.

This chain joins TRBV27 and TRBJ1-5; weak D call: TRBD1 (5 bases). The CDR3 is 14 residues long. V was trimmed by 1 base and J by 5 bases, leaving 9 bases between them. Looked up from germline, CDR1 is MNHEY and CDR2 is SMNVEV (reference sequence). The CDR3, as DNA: TGTGCCAGCAGTTTATTCGGGGGTCATCAGCCCCAGCATTTT. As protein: CASSLFGGHQPQHF.

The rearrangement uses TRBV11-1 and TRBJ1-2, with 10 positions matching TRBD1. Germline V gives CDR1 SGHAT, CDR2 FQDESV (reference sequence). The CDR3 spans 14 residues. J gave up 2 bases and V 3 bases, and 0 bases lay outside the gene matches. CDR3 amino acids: CASSLGQGNYGYTF. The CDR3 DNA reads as TGTGCCAGCAGCTTGGGACAGGGGAACTATGGCTACACCTTC.